This TCR beta chain came from a study of T cell responses to AZD1222 COVID-19 vaccine. Assay: immunoSEQ multiplex PCR; the TCRdb copy retains only in-frame clones and omits some. The profile covers over 95,000 clones, with approximately 88% appearing a single time and 6.5% taken by the ten largest. On this clone itself: As yet, its antigen is unknown.

Overall study results and limits: Spike-specific TCR breadth and depth grew following two AZD1222 doses. Researchers report vaccine-associated CD4 TCRs spanning spike, with dominance at 160-218 and 743-854. Baseline seropositivity characterized only a handful of AZD1222 recipients. A mostly white British donor set with more females was recruited, and clonal diversity was possibly underestimated.

Germline CDR1 and CDR2: MNHEY and SMNVEV (reference sequence). CDR3 length: 16 residues. Trimming at V came to 4 bases and at J to 6 bases, leaving 8 bases not matched to a gene. The TCR sequence derives from an adult who received the AZD1222 COVID-19 vaccine. The material was peripheral blood, obtained 28 days after the second AZD1222 dose. V usage is TRBV27 and J usage is TRBJ2-7; 14 positions match TRBD2. CDR3 in amino acids: CASSSRLAGGPGEQYF. Written as DNA, the CDR3 is TGTGCCAGCAGTTCGAGACTAGCGGGGGGGCCGGGCGAGCAGTACTTC.